The next 27 T cell receptor beta chains were all read from a single sample in a study of T cell changes during pregnancy in multiple sclerosis (dated by TCRdb to about 2019). Library construction relied on the immunoSEQ multiplex PCR assay. The immuneACCESS repertoire file appears here via TCRdb, limited to in-frame rearrangements. These files lack a portion of the clones; in checked studies, under half of the deficit traces to unresolved V genes, and the cause of the others is not known. The sample table contains about 70,000 clones; only one count was recorded for around 90% of them. Of the sample, 2% to 2.5% is held by the ten largest clones. The source was peripheral blood, collected in the first trimester of pregnancy. The receptors come from a female donor with multiple sclerosis, enrolled in a pregnancy study.

CDR3 sequence reads: CASSPSAGGPEQYF. The CDR3 nucleotides read TGCGCCAGCAGCCCGAGCGCGGGAGGGCCGGAGCAGTACTTC. The V gene is TRBV5-1, the J gene TRBJ2-7, with 9 bases aligning to TRBD2. Germline assignment: CDR1 SGHRS and CDR2 YFSETQ. CDR3 length equals 14 residues. The V segment lost 4 bases and the J segment 7 bases; nucleotides outside the gene matches: 9.

The chain couples TRBV9 to TRBJ2-1; 10 bases fit TRBD2. Per the germline V gene, CDR1 is SGDLS and CDR2 is YYNGEE. Trimming removed 3 bases from V and 0 bases from J; junction bases left unmatched: 0. This CDR3 comprises 15 residues. Written as DNA, the CDR3 is TGTGCCAGCAGCGAGCGGGGGGGCTCCTACAATGAGCAGTTCTTC. This codes for CASSERGGSYNEQFF.

The chain links TRBV5-6 to TRBJ1-4; 7 bases line up with TRBD1. CDR1 is SGHDT and CDR2 is YYEEEE in the germline V gene. This CDR3 has 16 residues. With V trimmed by 0 bases and J by 2 bases, 4 bases remained unmatched. In DNA, the CDR3 is TGTGCCAGCAGCTTGGCAGGGGGTCCCACTAATGAAAAACTGTTTTTT. It codes for CASSLAGGPTNEKLFF.

The chain uses TRBV29-1 and TRBJ2-3, with D possibly being TRBD1 (5 bases). The germline CDR1 and CDR2 sequences are SQVTM and ANQGSEA. V was trimmed by 4 bases and J by 2 bases, leaving 10 bases between them. The CDR3 runs 13 residues. The CDR3 is CSVGRQLTDTQYF. The DNA for the CDR3 is TGCAGCGTTGGCCGACAGCTCACAGATACGCAGTATTTT.

This chain joins TRBV2 and TRBJ1-2; the match to TRBD1 covers 7 bases. J was trimmed by 5 bases and V by 4 bases; bases with no gene match: 7. CDR3 size: 14 residues. The germline gives CDR1 SNHLY, CDR2 FYNNEI. This CDR3 is CASSVRGGVYGYTF. Written as DNA, the CDR3 is TGTGCCAGCAGTGTCCGAGGGGGCGTTTATGGCTACACCTTC.

The rearrangement links TRBV10-2 to TRBJ2-3; maybe TRBD2 (6 bases). Germline loops: CDR1 WSHSY, CDR2 SAAADI. The CDR3 covers 18 residues. V dropped 0 bases and J dropped 5 bases, with 21 bases sitting between them. CDR3 in DNA: TGCGCCAGCAGTGAGTCCGCCTGGAAGTGGCGGGAAGGAGATACGCAGTATTTT. Protein sequence: CASSESAWKWREGDTQYF.

The chain links TRBV7-9 to TRBJ1-1; D is perhaps TRBD1 (6 bases). Germline CDR1 and CDR2: SEHNR and FQNEAQ (reference sequence). This CDR3 contains 14 residues. V shed 5 bases and J shed 1 base, with 11 bases lying between them. The CDR3 reads CASSPSQGNTEAFF. The DNA for the CDR3 is TGTGCCAGCAGCCCCTCACAGGGGAACACTGAAGCTTTCTTT.

CDR3 bases: TGTGCCAGCAGTGGACTGGCTAGGACGAACACCGGGGAGCTGTTTTTT. Residues: CASSGLARTNTGELFF. The chain has TRBV2 and TRBJ2-2, with D unresolved. V was trimmed by 4 bases and J by 0 bases, leaving 12 bases between them. CDR3 length: 16 amino acids. Germline CDR1 reads SNHLY; CDR2 reads FYNNEI. The full variable domain, rest sourced from reference TRBV2 and TRBJ2-2, is EPEVTQTPSHQVTQMGQEVILRCVPISNHLYFYWYRQILGQKVEFLVSFYNNEISEKSEIFDDQFSVERPDGSNFTLKIRSTKLEDSAMYFCASSGLARTNTGELFFGEGSRLTVL.

The chain joins TRBV2 to TRBJ1-2; 9 nucleotides agree with TRBD1. CDR3 length: 14 residues. Trimming took 6 bases from V and 6 from J; bases not matched to a gene: 8. Looked up from germline, CDR1 is SNHLY and CDR2 is FYNNEI. In DNA, the CDR3 is TGTGCCAGCAGCGCCGGGACAGGGATTCATGGCTACACCTTC. It yields the protein CASSAGTGIHGYTF.

The gene calls are TRBV29-1 and TRBJ2-1; possible D gene TRBD1, 5 bases. This CDR3 has 14 residues. Per germline, CDR1 SQVTM and CDR2 ANQGSEA. Between the trimmed V and J ends, which lost 7 bases and 0 bases, there was a span of 13 bases. CDR3 amino acids: CSGSQGFSYNEQFF. The CDR3 coding sequence is TGCAGCGGGAGCCAGGGTTTCTCCTACAATGAGCAGTTCTTC.

The chain employs TRBV20-1 and TRBJ1-2, with a tentative D call TRBD1 (5 bases). The CDR3 has 11 residues. Trimming took off 7 bases at V and 4 bases at J, with 10 bases between the two ends. The germline V gene has CDR1 DFQATT and CDR2 SNEGSKA (reference sequence). The CDR3 DNA reads as TGCAGTGGGGGGGTGGGCTATGGCTACACCTTC. Its translation is CSGGVGYGYTF.

This chain joins TRBV18 and TRBJ1-1; 7 bases are shared with TRBD1. The ends lost 6 bases at V and 1 base at J; junction bases unmatched: 2. Germline V lookup: CDR1 KGHSH, CDR2 LQKENI. The CDR3 sequence is 13 residues long. Written as DNA, the CDR3 is TGTGCCAGCTCGGCAGGGGGGAACACTGAAGCTTTCTTT. Residues: CASSAGGNTEAFF.

The chain links TRBV6-1 to TRBJ1-1, with D unclear. Germline CDR1 is MNHNS and CDR2 is SASEGT. V was clipped by 5 bases and J by 2 bases, with 12 bases between them. This CDR3 contains 14 residues. The CDR3 sequence: CASSRDRVNTEAFF. In DNA form, the CDR3 reads TGTGCCAGCAGTAGAGACCGGGTCAACACTGAAGCTTTCTTT.

The chain carries TRBV7-2 and TRBJ2-7, with 9 bases fitting TRBD2. Germline lookup yields CDR1 SGHTA and CDR2 FQGNSA. There are 15 residues in the CDR3. V was clipped by 5 bases and J by 2 bases; unmatched bases: 7. The CDR3 protein is CASSLIAGEAYEQYF. The CDR3 DNA sequence: TGTGCCAGCAGCCTTATAGCGGGAGAGGCCTACGAGCAGTACTTC.

This clone was counted between two and nine times. The chain couples TRBV7-3 to TRBJ2-1, with D perhaps TRBD1 (5 bases). The germline V gene has CDR1 SGHTA and CDR2 FQGTGA. Trimming took 1 base from V and 7 from J, leaving 11 bases between them. The CDR3 runs 14 residues. This chain's CDR3 is CASSLNIRVNEQFF. As DNA, the CDR3 is TGTGCCAGCAGCTTAAATATCAGGGTAAATGAGCAGTTCTTC.

The V gene is TRBV5-6, the J gene TRBJ1-2, with a tentative D call TRBD1 (5 bases). CDR1 is SGHDT and CDR2 is YYEEEE in the germline V gene. CDR3 length: 13 amino acids. V lost 3 bases, J lost 8 bases, and 14 bases lay in between. The CDR3 is CASSYLGGDGYTF. As DNA, the CDR3 is TGTGCCAGCAGCTACCTAGGCGGGGACGGCTACACCTTC.

The chain couples TRBV25-1 to TRBJ1-1; no clear D. In germline, CDR1 is MGHDK, CDR2 SYGVNS. The CDR3 spans 12 residues. The germline V and J ends were trimmed by 5 bases and 3 bases, with 7 bases remaining between them. The CDR3: CASSPGYTEAFF. DNA for the CDR3: TGTGCCAGCAGTCCGGGGTACACTGAAGCTTTCTTT.

The chain recombines TRBV27 with TRBJ2-7; D perhaps matches TRBD2 (6 bases). CDR3 length: 14 amino acids. Trimming took 6 bases from V and 1 from J, leaving 13 bases between them. CDR1 and CDR2 (germline): MNHEY, SMNVEV (reference sequence). The CDR3 here is CASRPDYGSYEQYF. CDR3 nucleotides: TGTGCCAGCAGGCCGGACTACGGTTCCTACGAGCAGTACTTC.

The chain combines TRBV27 with TRBJ2-7; TRBD2 might be the D (5 bases). Trimming stripped 3 bases from V and 7 bases from J, with 16 bases between. The CDR3 loop spans 14 amino acids. Germline V CDR1 and CDR2: MNHEY, SMNVEV (reference sequence). The CDR3 loop is CASSFRTGLGEQYF. The CDR3 region has the DNA TGTGCCAGCAGTTTCCGGACTGGCCTGGGGGAGCAGTACTTC.

J is TRBJ2-5 and V is TRBV5-1; 9 bases agree with TRBD1. CDR1 and CDR2 (germline): SGHRS, YFSETQ. CDR3 length: 17 amino acids. V lost 4 bases to trimming and J lost 5 bases; unmatched junction nucleotides: 15. CDR3 bases: TGCGCCAGCAGCGGGCCGGGACAGGGTCGGGGCAGGGAGACCCAGTACTTC. Translated: CASSGPGQGRGRETQYF.

V is TRBV19 and J is TRBJ2-2; 7 bases map to TRBD2. The V and J ends lost 5 bases and 5 bases, in that order; junction bases with no gene match: 8. Germline V gives CDR1 LNHDA, CDR2 SQIVND (reference sequence). The CDR3 is made up of 15 amino acids. CDR3 nucleotide sequence: TGTGCCAGTAGTTGGACCGGGACTACAACCGGGGAGCTGTTTTTT. It codes for CASSWTGTTTGELFF.

This chain links TRBV6-1 with TRBJ1-4; D ambiguous. The germline V and J ends were trimmed by 6 bases and 6 bases, with 2 bases remaining between them. The CDR3 consists of 10 residues. The germline gives CDR1 MNHNS, CDR2 SASEGT. The CDR3 DNA sequence: TGTGCCAGCAGCTATGAAAAACTGTTTTTT. This translates into CASSYEKLFF.

The V call is TRBV2, the J call TRBJ1-1; the match to TRBD1 covers 9 bases. V was clipped by 6 bases and J by 4 bases; unmatched bases: 9. Germline V gene lookup returns CDR1 SNHLY and CDR2 FYNNEI. There are 15 residues in the CDR3. DNA of the CDR3: TGTGCCAGCAGGCCCTGGACAGGGGATGGCACTGAAGCTTTCTTT. Amino acid sequence: CASRPWTGDGTEAFF.

The rearrangement links TRBV7-2 to TRBJ1-5, with 9 nucleotides matching TRBD1. CDR3 length: 18 amino acids. CDR1 is SGHTA, CDR2 FQGNSA, per germline. Germline trimming cut 5 bases from V and 2 bases from J; bases unmatched to any gene: 13. The CDR3 bases are TGTGCCAGCAGCCCGGGACAGGGTCCCTGGGACGGCAATCAGCCCCAGCATTTT. The encoded protein is CASSPGQGPWDGNQPQHF.

This clone has a handful of counts. The rearrangement uses TRBV2 and TRBJ1-1; D possibly corresponds to TRBD1 (5 bases). This CDR3 is 15 amino acids long. V shed 4 bases and J shed 7 bases, with 19 bases lying between them. The germline V gene has CDR1 SNHLY and CDR2 FYNNEI. The CDR3 nucleotides read TGTGCCAGCAGTGGACAGACACCCCTAAGGGGTGAAGCTTTCTTT. Residues: CASSGQTPLRGEAFF.

This sequence joins TRBV28 and TRBJ2-3; 8 bases match TRBD1. Per germline, CDR1 MDHEN and CDR2 SYDVKM. With 4 bases clipped from V and 8 bases from J, the junction kept 8 bases outside the gene matches. The CDR3 is made up of 14 amino acids. CDR3 in DNA: TGTGCCAGCAGTTCACAGACAGGGGCTGGTACGCAGTATTTT. Amino acids: CASSSQTGAGTQYF.

The chain recombines TRBV28 with TRBJ2-2; 9 bases align to TRBD1. The CDR3 loop spans 14 amino acids. V lost 10 bases, J lost 2 bases, and 5 bases stayed unmatched. Germline V gene sequence: CDR1 MDHEN, CDR2 SYDVKM. In nucleotides, the CDR3 is TGTGCCACATACACAGGGGGCAACACCGGGGAGCTGTTTTTT. Protein: CATYTGGNTGELFF.